This TCR beta chain was recovered during a study of T cell changes during pregnancy in multiple sclerosis. The data were produced by immunoSEQ multiplex PCR, yet TCRdb's version contains in-frame clones alone and is incomplete. The sample holds 50,000 to 70,000 clones; 85% to 95% are singletons and the top ten take about 1.7%. Germline V gives CDR1 LGHNA, CDR2 YSLEER. J was trimmed by 4 bases and V by 4 bases; bases with no gene match: 20. The CDR3 has 19 residues. The receptor comes from a female donor with multiple sclerosis, enrolled in a pregnancy study. The chain combines TRBV4-3 with TRBJ2-3, with 7 bases matching TRBD2. The source was peripheral blood, collected after pregnancy. The CDR3 DNA reads as TGCGCCAGCAGCCTACAGGCCTCGGTGATAGCGGGTATAGCAGATACGCAGTATTTT. It translates to CASSLQASVIAGIADTQYF.